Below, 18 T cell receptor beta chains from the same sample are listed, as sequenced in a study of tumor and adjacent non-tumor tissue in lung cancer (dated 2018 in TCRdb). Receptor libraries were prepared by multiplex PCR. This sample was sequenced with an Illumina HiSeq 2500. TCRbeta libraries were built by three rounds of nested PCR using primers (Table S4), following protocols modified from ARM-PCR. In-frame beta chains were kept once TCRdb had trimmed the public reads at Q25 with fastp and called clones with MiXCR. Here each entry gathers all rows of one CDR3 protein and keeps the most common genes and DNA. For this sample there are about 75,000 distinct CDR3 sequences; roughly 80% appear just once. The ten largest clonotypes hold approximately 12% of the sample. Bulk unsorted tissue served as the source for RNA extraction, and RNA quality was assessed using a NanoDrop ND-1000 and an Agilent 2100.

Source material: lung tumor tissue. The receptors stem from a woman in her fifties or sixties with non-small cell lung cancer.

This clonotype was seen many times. CDR3 DNA: TGTGCCAGCAGCGCCGAAACCTCAGGGGGCGCCGACACTGAAGCTTTCTTT. This translates into CASSAETSGGADTEAFF. The chain combines TRBV5-4 with TRBJ1-1; 8 bases align to TRBD1. Trimming cost V 4 bases and J 3 bases; bases outside gene matches: 14. Per the germline V gene, CDR1 is SGHNT and CDR2 is YYREEE (reference sequence). This CDR3 is built from 17 residues.

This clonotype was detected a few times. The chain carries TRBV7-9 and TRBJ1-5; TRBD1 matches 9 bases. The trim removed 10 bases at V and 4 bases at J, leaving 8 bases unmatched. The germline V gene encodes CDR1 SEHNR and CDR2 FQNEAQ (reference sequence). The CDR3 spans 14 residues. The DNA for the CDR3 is TGTGCCACCGAGATCGGGACAGGGAATCAGCCCCAGCATTTT. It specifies CATEIGTGNQPQHF.

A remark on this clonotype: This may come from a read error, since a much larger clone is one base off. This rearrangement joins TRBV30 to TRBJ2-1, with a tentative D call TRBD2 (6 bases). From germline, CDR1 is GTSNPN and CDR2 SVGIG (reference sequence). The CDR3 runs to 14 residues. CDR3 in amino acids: CAWSRDSRYNGQFF. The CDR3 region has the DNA TGTGCCTGGTCCCGGGACTCCCGTTACAATGGGCAGTTCTTC.

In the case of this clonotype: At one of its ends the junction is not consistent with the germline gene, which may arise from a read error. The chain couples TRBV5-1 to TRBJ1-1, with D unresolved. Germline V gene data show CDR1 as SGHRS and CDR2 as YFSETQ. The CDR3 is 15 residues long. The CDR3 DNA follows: TGCACCAGCAGCTTGCCTACGGCGATGAACACTGAGGCTTTCTTT. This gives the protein CTSSLPTAMNTEAFF.

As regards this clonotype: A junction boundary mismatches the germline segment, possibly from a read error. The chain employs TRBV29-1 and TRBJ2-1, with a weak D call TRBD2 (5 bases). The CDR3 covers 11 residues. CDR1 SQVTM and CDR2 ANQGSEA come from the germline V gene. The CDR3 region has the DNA TGTAGCGCCGACCCGAGCGATGAGCAGTTCTTC. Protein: CSADPSDEQFF.

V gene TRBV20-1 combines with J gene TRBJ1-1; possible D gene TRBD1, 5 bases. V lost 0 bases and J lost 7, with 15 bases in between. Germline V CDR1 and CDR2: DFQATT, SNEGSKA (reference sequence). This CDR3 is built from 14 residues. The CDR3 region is CSARDGHMDIEAFF. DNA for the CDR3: TGCAGTGCTAGAGACGGACACATGGACATTGAAGCTTTCTTT.

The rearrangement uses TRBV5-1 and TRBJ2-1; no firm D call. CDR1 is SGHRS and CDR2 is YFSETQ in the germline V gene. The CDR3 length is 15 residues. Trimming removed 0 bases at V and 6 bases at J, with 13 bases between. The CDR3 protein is CASSLGAPEANEQFF. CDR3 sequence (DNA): TGCGCCAGCAGCTTGGGGGCCCCGGAAGCCAATGAGCAGTTCTTC.

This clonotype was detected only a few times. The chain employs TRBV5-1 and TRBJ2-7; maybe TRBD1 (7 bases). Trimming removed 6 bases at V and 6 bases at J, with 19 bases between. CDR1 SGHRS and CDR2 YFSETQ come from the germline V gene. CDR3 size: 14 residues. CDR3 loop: CASTGLATGSEQYF. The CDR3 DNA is TGCGCCAGCACAGGGCTAGCGACAGGGAGCGAGCAGTACTTC.

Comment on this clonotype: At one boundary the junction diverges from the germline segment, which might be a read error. CDR3 bases: TGTGCCAGCAGTTTACCTTCGTCTCACACAGATACGCAGTTTTTT. Translation: CASSLPSSHTDTQFF. The V gene is TRBV28, the J gene TRBJ2-3; no definite D call. This CDR3 comprises 15 residues. Per germline, CDR1 MDHEN and CDR2 SYDVKM.

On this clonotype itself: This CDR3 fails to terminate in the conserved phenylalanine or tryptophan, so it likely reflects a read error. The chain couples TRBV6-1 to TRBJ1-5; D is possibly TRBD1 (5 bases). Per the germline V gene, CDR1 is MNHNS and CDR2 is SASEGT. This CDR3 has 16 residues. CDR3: CASSERVSREDQPQHL. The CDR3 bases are TGCGCCAGCAGTGAAAGGGTCTCCAGGGAGGACCAGCCCCAGCATCTT.

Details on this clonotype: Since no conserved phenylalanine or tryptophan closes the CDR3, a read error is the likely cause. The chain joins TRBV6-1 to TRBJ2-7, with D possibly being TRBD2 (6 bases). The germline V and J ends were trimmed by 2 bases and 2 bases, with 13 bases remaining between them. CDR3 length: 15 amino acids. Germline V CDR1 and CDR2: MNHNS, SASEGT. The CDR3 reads CASSENPGLAYEQYI. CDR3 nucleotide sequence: TGTGCCAGCAGTGAAAATCCGGGACTGGCCTACGAGCAGTACATC.

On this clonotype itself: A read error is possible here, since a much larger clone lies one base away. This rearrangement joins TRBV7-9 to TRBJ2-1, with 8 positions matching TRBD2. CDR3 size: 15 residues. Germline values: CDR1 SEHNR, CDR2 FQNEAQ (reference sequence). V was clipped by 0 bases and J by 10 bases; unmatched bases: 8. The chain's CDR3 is CASSLAGLVGEEQFF. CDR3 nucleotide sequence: TGTGCCAGCAGCTTAGCGGGACTAGTAGGGGAAGAGCAGTTCTTC.

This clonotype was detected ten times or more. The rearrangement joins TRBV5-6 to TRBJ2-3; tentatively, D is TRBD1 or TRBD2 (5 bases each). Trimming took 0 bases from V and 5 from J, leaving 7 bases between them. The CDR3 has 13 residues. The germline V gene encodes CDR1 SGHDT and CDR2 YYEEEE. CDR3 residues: CASSLGGVDTQYF. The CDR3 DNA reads TGTGCCAGCAGCTTGGGAGGGGTAGATACGCAGTATTTT.

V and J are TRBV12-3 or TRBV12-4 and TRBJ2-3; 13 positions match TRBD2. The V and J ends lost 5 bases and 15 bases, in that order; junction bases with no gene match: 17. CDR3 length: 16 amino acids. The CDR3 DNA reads TGTGCCAGCAGTCTAGGACTAGCGGGAGTGTCAGATAAGCAATATTTT. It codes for CASSLGLAGVSDKQYF.

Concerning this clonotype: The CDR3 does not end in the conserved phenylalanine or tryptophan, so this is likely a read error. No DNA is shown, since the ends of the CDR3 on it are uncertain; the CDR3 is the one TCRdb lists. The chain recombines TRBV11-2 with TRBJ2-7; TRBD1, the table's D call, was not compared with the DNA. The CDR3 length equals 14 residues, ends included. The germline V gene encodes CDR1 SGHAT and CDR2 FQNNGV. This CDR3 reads CTSSLTDTAYEHYL.

CDR3 coding DNA: TGTGCCAGCAGCTTTTTTTCAGGGACGATGGCCAAAAACATTCAGTACTTC. It is translated as CASSFFSGTMAKNIQYF. The rearrangement joins TRBV7-2 to TRBJ2-4; D is possibly TRBD1 or TRBD2 (5 bases each). Germline V lookup: CDR1 SGHTA, CDR2 FQGNSA. Between the trimmed V and J ends, which lost 3 bases and 1 base, there was a span of 16 bases. The CDR3 consists of 17 residues.

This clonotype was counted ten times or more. The CDR3 loop reads CSAPPSSGSRDEQFF. The CDR3 region has the DNA TGCAGTGCGCCTCCCTCTAGCGGGAGTCGGGATGAGCAGTTCTTC. This chain uses TRBV20-1 with TRBJ2-1; 10 bases agree with TRBD2. Germline V gives CDR1 DFQATT, CDR2 SNEGSKA (reference sequence). J gave up 8 bases and V 6 bases, and 13 bases lay outside the gene matches. The CDR3 consists of 15 residues.

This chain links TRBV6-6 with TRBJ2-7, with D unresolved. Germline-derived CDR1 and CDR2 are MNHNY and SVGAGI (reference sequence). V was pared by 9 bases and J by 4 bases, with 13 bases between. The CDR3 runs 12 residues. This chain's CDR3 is CASNGASYEQYF. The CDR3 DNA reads TGTGCCAGTAACGGCGCGTCGTACGAGCAGTACTTC.